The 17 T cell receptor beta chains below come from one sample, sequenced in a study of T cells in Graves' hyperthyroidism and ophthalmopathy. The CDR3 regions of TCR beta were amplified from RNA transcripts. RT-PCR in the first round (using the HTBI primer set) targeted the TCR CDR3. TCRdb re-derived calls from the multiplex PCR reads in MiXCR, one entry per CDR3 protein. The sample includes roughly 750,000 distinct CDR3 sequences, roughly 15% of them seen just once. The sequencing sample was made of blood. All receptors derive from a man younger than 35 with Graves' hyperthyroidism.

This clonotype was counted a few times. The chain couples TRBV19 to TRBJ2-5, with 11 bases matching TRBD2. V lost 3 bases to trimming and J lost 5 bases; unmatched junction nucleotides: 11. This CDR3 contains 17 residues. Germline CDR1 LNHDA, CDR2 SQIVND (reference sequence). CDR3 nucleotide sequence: TGTGCCAGTAGTATTAAGTCTAGCGGGAGGCCTAAGGAGACCCAGTACTTC. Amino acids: CASSIKSSGRPKETQYF.

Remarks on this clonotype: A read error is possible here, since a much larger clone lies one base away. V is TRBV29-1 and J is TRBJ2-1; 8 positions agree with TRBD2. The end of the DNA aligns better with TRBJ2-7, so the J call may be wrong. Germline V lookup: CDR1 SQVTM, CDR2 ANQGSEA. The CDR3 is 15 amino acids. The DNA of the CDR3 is TGCAGCGTTGGCCGCCGACTAGCGACCAACAATGAGCAGTACTTC. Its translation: CSVGRRLATNNEQYF.

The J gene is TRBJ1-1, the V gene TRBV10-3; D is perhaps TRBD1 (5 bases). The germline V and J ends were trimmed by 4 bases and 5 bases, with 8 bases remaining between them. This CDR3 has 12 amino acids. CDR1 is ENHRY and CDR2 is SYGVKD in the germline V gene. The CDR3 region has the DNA TGTGCCATCAGTGTGGGGGGGACTGAAGCTTTCTTT. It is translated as CAISVGGTEAFF.

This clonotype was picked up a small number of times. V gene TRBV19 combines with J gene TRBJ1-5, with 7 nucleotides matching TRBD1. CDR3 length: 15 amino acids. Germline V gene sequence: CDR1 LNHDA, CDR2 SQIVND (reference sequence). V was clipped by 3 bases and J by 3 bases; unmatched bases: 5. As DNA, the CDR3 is TGTGCCAGTAGTATGTACAGGGGACACAATCAGCCCCAGCATTTT. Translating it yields CASSMYRGHNQPQHF. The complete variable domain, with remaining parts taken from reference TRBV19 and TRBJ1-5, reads DGGITQSPKYLFRKEGQNVTLSCEQNLNHDAMYWYRQDPGQGLRLIYYSQIVNDFQKGDIAEGYSVSREKKESFPLTVTSAQKNPTAFYLCASSMYRGHNQPQHFGDGTRLSIL.

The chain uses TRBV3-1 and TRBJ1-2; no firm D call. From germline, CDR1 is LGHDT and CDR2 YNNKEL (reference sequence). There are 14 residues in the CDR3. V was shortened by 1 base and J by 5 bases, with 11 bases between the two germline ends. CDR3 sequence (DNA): TGTGCCAGCAGCCAAGGGGTAAGAGGATATGGCTACACCTTC. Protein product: CASSQGVRGYGYTF.

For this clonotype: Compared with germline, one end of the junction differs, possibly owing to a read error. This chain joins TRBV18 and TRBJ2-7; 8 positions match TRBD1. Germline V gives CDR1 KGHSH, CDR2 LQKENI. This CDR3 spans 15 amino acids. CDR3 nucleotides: TGTGCCAGCTCATCACCCACAGGGGGTGGTTACGAGCAGTACTTC. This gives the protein CASSSPTGGGYEQYF.

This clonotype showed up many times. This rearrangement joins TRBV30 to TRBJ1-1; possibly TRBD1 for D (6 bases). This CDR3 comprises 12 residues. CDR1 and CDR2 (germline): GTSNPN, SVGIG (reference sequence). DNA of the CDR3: TGTGCTTTAGGGGGAGGAATCACTGAAGCTTTCTTT. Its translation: CALGGGITEAFF.

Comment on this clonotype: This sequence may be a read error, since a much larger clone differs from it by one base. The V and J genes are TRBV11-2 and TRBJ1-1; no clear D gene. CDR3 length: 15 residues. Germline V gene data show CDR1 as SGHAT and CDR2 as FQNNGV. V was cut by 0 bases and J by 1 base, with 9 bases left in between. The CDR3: CASSLDTKGNTEAFF. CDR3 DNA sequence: TGTGCCAGCAGCTTAGATACCAAGGGGAACACTGAAGCTTTCTTT.

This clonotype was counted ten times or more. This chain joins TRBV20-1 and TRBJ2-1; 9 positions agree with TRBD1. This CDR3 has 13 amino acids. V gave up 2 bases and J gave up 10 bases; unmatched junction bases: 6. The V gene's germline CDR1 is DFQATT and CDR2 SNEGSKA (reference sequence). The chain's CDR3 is CSARRDRAGEQFF. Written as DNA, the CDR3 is TGCAGTGCTAGAAGGGACAGGGCTGGGGAGCAGTTCTTC.

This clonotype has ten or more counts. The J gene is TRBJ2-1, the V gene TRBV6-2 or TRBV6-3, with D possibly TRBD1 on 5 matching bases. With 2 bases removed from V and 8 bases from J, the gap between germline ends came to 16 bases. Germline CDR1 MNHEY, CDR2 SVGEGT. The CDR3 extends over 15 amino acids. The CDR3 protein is CASSYRGTGRDEQFF. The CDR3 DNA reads TGTGCCAGCAGTTACAGGGGTACGGGTCGAGATGAGCAGTTCTTC.

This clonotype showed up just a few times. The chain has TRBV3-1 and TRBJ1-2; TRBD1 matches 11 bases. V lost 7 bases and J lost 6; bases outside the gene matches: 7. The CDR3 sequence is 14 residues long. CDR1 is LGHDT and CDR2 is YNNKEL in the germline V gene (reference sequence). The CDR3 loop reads CASTTSDRGHGYTF. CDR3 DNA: TGTGCCAGCACCACCTCGGACAGGGGGCATGGCTACACCTTC.

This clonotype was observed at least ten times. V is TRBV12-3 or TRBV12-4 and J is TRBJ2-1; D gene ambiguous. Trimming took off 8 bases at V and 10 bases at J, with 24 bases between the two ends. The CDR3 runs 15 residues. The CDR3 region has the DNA TGTGCCAGCGCGAGGCTCGAATCCCTGGTTGACGAGCAGTTCTTC. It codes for CASARLESLVDEQFF.

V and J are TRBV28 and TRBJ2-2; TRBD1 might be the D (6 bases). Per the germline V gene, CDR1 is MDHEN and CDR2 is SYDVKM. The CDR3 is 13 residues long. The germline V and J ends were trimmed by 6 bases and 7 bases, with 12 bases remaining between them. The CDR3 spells CASRQTGDGELFF. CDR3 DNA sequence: TGTGCCAGCAGACAGACAGGTGACGGGGAGCTGTTTTTT.

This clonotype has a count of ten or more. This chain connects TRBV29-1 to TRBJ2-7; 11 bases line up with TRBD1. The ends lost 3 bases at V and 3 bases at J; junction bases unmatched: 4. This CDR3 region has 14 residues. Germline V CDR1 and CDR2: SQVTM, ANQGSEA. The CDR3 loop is CSVDLGTGGYEQYF. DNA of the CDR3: TGCAGCGTTGACCTTGGGACAGGGGGCTACGAGCAGTACTTC.

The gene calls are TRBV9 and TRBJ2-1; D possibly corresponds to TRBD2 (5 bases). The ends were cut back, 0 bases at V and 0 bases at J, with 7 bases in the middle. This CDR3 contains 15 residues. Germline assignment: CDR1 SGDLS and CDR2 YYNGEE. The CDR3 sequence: CASSVVATSYNEQFF. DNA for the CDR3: TGTGCCAGCAGCGTAGTAGCGACCTCCTACAATGAGCAGTTCTTC.

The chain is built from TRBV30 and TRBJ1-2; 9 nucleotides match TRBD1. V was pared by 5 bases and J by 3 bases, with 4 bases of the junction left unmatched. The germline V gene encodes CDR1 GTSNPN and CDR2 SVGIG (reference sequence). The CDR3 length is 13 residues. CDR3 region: CAWGTGLDYGYTF. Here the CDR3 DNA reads TGTGCCTGGGGGACAGGGCTTGACTATGGCTACACCTTC.

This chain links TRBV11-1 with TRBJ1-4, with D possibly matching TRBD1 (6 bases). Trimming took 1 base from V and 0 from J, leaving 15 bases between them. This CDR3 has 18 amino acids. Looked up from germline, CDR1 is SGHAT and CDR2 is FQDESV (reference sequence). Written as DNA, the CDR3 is TGTGCCAGCAGCTTAGTTCATCGGGACAAGACAACTAATGAAAAACTGTTTTTT. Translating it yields CASSLVHRDKTTNEKLFF.